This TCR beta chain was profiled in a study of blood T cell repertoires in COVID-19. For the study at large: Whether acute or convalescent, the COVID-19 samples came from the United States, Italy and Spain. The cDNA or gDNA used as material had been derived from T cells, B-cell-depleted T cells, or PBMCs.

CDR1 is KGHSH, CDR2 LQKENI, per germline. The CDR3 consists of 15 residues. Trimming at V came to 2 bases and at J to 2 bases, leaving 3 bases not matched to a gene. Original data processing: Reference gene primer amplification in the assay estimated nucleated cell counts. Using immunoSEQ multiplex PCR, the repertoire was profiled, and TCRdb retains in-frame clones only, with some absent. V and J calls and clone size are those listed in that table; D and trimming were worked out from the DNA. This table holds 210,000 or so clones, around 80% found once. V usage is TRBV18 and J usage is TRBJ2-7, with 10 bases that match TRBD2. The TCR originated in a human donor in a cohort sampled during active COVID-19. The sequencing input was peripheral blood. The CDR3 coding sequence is TGTGCCAGCTCACCAGGGACTAGCGTCACCTACGAGCAGTACTTC. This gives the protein CASSPGTSVTYEQYF.